This T cell receptor (beta chain) emerged from a study of T cells in Graves' hyperthyroidism and ophthalmopathy. The study, taken as a whole, reports: Most thyroid clonotypes that were expanded above 0.001 also turned up in blood.

Together with thyroid ultrasound, orbital computed tomography, serum thyroxine and TRAb, clinical symptoms were used for diagnoses. RNA transcripts yielded amplified TCR beta CDR3 regions. First-round RT-PCR of the TCR CDR3 relied on the HTBI primer set. Each CDR3 protein is one row after TCRdb ran MiXCR on the multiplex PCR reads. The sample lists about 700,000 distinct CDR3 sequences; around 15% were seen once. This clonotype was counted many times. The antigen is unknown. The CDR3 length is 15 residues. The V gene's germline CDR1 is MNHNS and CDR2 SASEGT. The V segment lost 4 bases and the J segment 4 bases; nucleotides outside the gene matches: 3.

The chain has TRBV6-1 and TRBJ2-1; 11 bases line up with TRBD2. The receptor was derived from a young woman with Graves' hyperthyroidism. The sample taken for sequencing was blood. The CDR3 sequence is CASSALAGEYNEQFF. CDR3 DNA: TGTGCCAGCAGTGCACTAGCGGGAGAGTACAATGAGCAGTTCTTC.